This entry concerns a single TCR beta chain. Its target is unknown. Amplification used 60 Vbeta primers and 13 Jbeta primers. TCRdb's table, derived via immunoSEQ multiplex PCR, lists solely in-frame clones and lacks some. Counted here are 150,000 to 200,000 clones, 70% to 80% occurring once; the ten biggest clones make up approximately 1.3%. This sample is part of a study of cytomegalovirus exposure and HLA in healthy donors. Study information: In an early release, HLA-typed donors contributed 77 million or so unique TCR sequences.

Study-wide results and caveats: When a later analysis was performed, an Asian-associated ancestry cluster reportedly had fewer N-insertions than the approximately 700-donor mean. Reports state that TCR beta sequences accurately predicted most subjects' HLA-A and HLA-B alleles.

This CDR3 is 13 amino acids long. The junction had 7 bases not matched to a gene; V was cut back by 2 bases and J by 12 bases. Germline CDR1 reads SGHNT; CDR2 reads YENEEA. The chain has TRBV11-3 and TRBJ2-7, with 10 bases that match TRBD2. Material: PBMCs. The source of this sequence is a man aged 18-30 years in good health and CMV-seronegative. CDR3 nucleotides: TGTGCCAGCAGCTTATTACTAGCGGGGCGGTTGTACTTC. Its protein product is CASSLLLAGRLYF.